The 13 T cell receptor beta chains below were found in one sample sequenced in a study of molecular identifiers for immune sequencing clone quantification. TCRdb fed the PCR reads into MiXCR, producing one record per CDR3 protein. The sample contains 100,000 or so distinct CDR3 sequences, about 35% of which appear only once. The sample comprised naive CD8+ T cells from blood, with Jurkat cell RNA spiked in. Documented subset: FACS-sorted CD8+CD4-CCR7+CD45RA+ naive T cells. The receptor source for this set is a human donor in good health. Some libraries in this study had Jurkat cell RNA spiked in.

The chain is built from TRBV28 and TRBJ2-5, with D tentatively TRBD1 or TRBD2 (5 bases each). The CDR3 spans 15 residues. V was trimmed by 10 bases and J by 5 bases, leaving 23 bases between them. Germline assignment: CDR1 MDHEN and CDR2 SYDVKM. The CDR3 reads CAIGPLVDGAETQYF. The CDR3, as DNA: TGTGCCATCGGTCCCCTGGTCGACGGGGCCGAGACCCAGTACTTC. The complete variable domain, with remaining parts taken from reference TRBV28 and TRBJ2-5, reads DVKVTQSSRYLVKRTGEKVFLECVQDMDHENMFWYRQDPGLGLRLIYFSYDVKMKEKGDIPEGYSVSREKKERFSLILESASTNQTSMYLCAIGPLVDGAETQYFGPGTRLLVL.

The sample holds a few counts of this clonotype. The chain links TRBV5-4 to TRBJ2-7; TRBD2 is a possible D gene (6 bases). Trimming left V 3 bases short and J 4 bases short, with 14 bases between. Germline V lookup: CDR1 SGHNT, CDR2 YYREEE (reference sequence). There are 14 residues in the CDR3. The DNA of the CDR3 is TGTGCCAGCAGCTCTTTTAGCGGTAAATACGAGCAGTACTTC. Its protein product is CASSSFSGKYEQYF.

For this clonotype: Being one base from a much bigger clone, this may be a read error. This is likely a read error, given that the CDR3 carries no conserved phenylalanine or tryptophan at its end. The chain joins TRBV5-6 to TRBJ2-7; TRBD2 is a possible D gene (6 bases). The CDR3 length is 15 residues. V lost 4 bases and J lost 2, with 16 bases in between. CDR1 is SGHDT and CDR2 is YYEEEE in the germline V gene. The DNA of the CDR3 is TGTGCCAGCAGCCCGGAGGGGCAGGACACCTACGAGCAGTACCTC. This codes for CASSPEGQDTYEQYL.

In regard to this clonotype: This likely comes from a read error, as the CDR3 has no conserved phenylalanine or tryptophan at its end. The chain couples TRBV7-8 to TRBJ1-2; D gene ambiguous. Germline V gene sequence: CDR1 SGHVS, CDR2 FQNEAQ. Trimming removed 2 bases at V and 3 bases at J, with 7 bases between. The CDR3 has 13 amino acids. CDR3 amino acids: CASSLTGHYGYTL. DNA for the CDR3: TGTGCCAGCAGCTTAACTGGGCACTATGGCTACACCCTC.

This clonotype was found many times. The chain is built from TRBV7-2 and TRBJ2-4; 7 nucleotides match TRBD2. The CDR3 spans 16 residues. After removal of 4 bases from V and 2 bases from J, the junction contained 8 bases not matched to a gene. Germline CDR1 and CDR2: SGHTA and FQGNSA. DNA of the CDR3: TGTGCCAGCAGCTCTATCGGACTAGTTACCAAAAACATTCAGTACTTC. Encoded protein: CASSSIGLVTKNIQYF. Full variable domain (outside the CDR3, taken from reference TRBV7-2 and TRBJ2-4): GAGVSQSPSNKVTEKGKDVELRCDPISGHTALYWYRQSLGQGLEFLIYFQGNSAPDKSGLPSDRFSAERTGGSVSTLTIQRTQQEDSAVYLCASSSIGLVTKNIQYFGAGTRLSVL.

The V gene is TRBV3-1, the J gene TRBJ2-7, with 8 positions matching TRBD1. Trimming removed 1 base from V and 3 bases from J; junction bases left unmatched: 8. The CDR3 runs to 16 residues. Looked up from germline, CDR1 is LGHDT and CDR2 is YNNKEL (reference sequence). Here the CDR3 reads CASSQVGGTGYYEQYF. CDR3 nucleotide sequence: TGTGCCAGCAGCCAAGTCGGCGGGACAGGTTACTACGAGCAGTACTTC.

This clonotype was observed a handful of times. The V gene is TRBV9, the J gene TRBJ2-3; 10 nucleotides align to TRBD1. V gave up 3 bases and J gave up 7 bases; unmatched junction bases: 5. This CDR3 spans 14 amino acids. Looked up from germline, CDR1 is SGDLS and CDR2 is YYNGEE. The CDR3 reads CASSGQGARNTQYF. CDR3 coding DNA: TGTGCCAGCAGCGGACAGGGGGCACGAAATACGCAGTATTTT.

Written as DNA, the CDR3 is TGCAGTGCTAGAAGCCTGGCAGGGGACAATCAGCCCCAGCATTTT. Translated: CSARSLAGDNQPQHF. V is TRBV20-1 and J is TRBJ1-5; possibly TRBD1 for D (6 bases). Germline CDR1 DFQATT, CDR2 SNEGSKA (reference sequence). CDR3 length: 15 residues. V lost 2 bases to trimming and J lost 3 bases, with 14 bases between them.

The rearrangement uses TRBV4-2 and TRBJ2-7; D is unclear. There are 14 residues in the CDR3. Germline assignment: CDR1 LGHNA and CDR2 YNFKEQ. V was shortened by 0 bases and J by 4 bases, with 10 bases between the two germline ends. The CDR3 sequence: CASSQDWQAYEQYF. The CDR3 DNA follows: TGTGCCAGCAGCCAAGATTGGCAGGCGTACGAGCAGTACTTC.

To note about this clonotype: A much more abundant neighbour one base away suggests this may be a read error. The genes are TRBV6-2 or TRBV6-3 and TRBJ2-2, with D hard to call. The CDR3 has 13 residues. V gave up 4 bases and J gave up 0 bases, with 3 bases separating them. Germline values: CDR1 MNHEY, CDR2 SVGEGT. CDR3 DNA: TGTGCCAGCAGTTTAGCGAACACCGGGGAGCTGTTTTTT. It encodes CASSLANTGELFF.

V and J are TRBV7-3 and TRBJ2-3; 11 nucleotides match TRBD2. The germline V gene has CDR1 SGHTA and CDR2 FQGTGA. The length of the CDR3 is 14 residues. V trimming: 3 bases; J trimming: 7 bases; junction bases outside the gene matches: 3. For the CDR3, the DNA is TGTGCCAGCAGCTTGGGACTAGCGGCTAATACGCAGTATTTT. Amino acids: CASSLGLAANTQYF.

This clonotype has more than one count but fewer than ten. The genes are TRBV20-1 and TRBJ2-7; D may be TRBD2 (6 bases). V lost 6 bases and J 2 bases, leaving 17 bases between the germline ends. CDR3 length equals 14 residues. Looked up from germline, CDR1 is DFQATT and CDR2 is SNEGSKA (reference sequence). The CDR3 DNA reads TGCAGTGCCACGGGACTCCCAAGCACCTACGAGCAGTACTTC. Translation gives CSATGLPSTYEQYF.

This clonotype came up a few times. The chain links TRBV28 to TRBJ2-7; 10 positions match TRBD2. Germline V gives CDR1 MDHEN, CDR2 SYDVKM. V lost 11 bases and J lost 4; bases outside the gene matches: 14. The CDR3 is 15 amino acids. DNA for the CDR3: TGTGCCTGCCTATCGCTAGCGGGAGTAGGTTACGAGCAGTACTTC. Protein: CACLSLAGVGYEQYF.